What follows describes a single TCR beta chain. The data originate from a study of cytomegalovirus exposure and HLA in healthy donors. Use of 60 Vbeta and 13 Jbeta primers characterized the PCR. Sequencing was performed with immunoSEQ multiplex PCR; in TCRdb, only in-frame clones are kept and a portion is missing. The table for this sample gives about 58,000 clones. The CDR3 is 11 residues long. Germline assignment: CDR1 SGHAT and CDR2 FQNNGV. V was shortened by 5 bases and J by 7 bases, with 9 bases between the two germline ends. The J gene is TRBJ2-7, the V gene TRBV11-2; D might be TRBD2 (5 bases). The sequence was obtained from a young woman in good health and CMV-seronegative. The sample taken for sequencing was PBMCs. The CDR3 DNA reads TGTGCCAGCAGCACCCCGGGGGAGCAGTACTTC. This encodes CASSTPGEQYF.